The 15 T cell receptor beta chains presented below share a single source sample, sequenced in a study of T cells in Graves' hyperthyroidism and ophthalmopathy. Amplification of TCR beta CDR3 regions was performed using RNA transcripts as template. Initially, a first-round RT-PCR of the TCR CDR3 employed the HTBI primer set. TCRdb called the multiplex PCR reads again in MiXCR, with one record for every CDR3 protein. The sample has a few hundred thousand distinct CDR3 sequences, around 46% seen once. Material: peripheral blood or thyroid tissue (not recorded which). The receptors shown here come from an adult woman with Graves' disease, either hyperthyroidism or ophthalmopathy (not recorded which).

This clonotype was detected a few times. The V gene is TRBV11-1, the J gene TRBJ1-2, with no clear D. This CDR3 has 12 amino acids. V was clipped by 11 bases and J by 8 bases, with 18 bases between them. The germline V gene has CDR1 SGHAT and CDR2 FQDESV (reference sequence). CDR3 loop: CAPQEGGCGYTF. CDR3 sequence (DNA): TGTGCCCCGCAGGAGGGCGGCTGCGGCTACACCTTC.

This clonotype was detected ten times or more. The chain employs TRBV6-6 and TRBJ2-6; TRBD1 matches at 7 bases. The CDR3 spans 15 residues. Germline trimming cut 2 bases from V and 2 bases from J; bases unmatched to any gene: 0. Per the germline V gene, CDR1 is MNHNY and CDR2 is SVGAGI (reference sequence). The CDR3 coding sequence is TGTGCCAGCAGTTACGACAGGGCTGGGGCCAACGTCCTGACTTTC. Translation: CASSYDRAGANVLTF.

A few counts support this clonotype. The chain carries TRBV3-1 and TRBJ2-2; TRBD1 agrees at 9 bases. The trim removed 1 base at V and 6 bases at J, leaving 3 bases unmatched. Germline-derived CDR1 and CDR2 are LGHDT and YNNKEL (reference sequence). The CDR3 has 15 residues. The CDR3 sequence is CASSQGTGDSGELFF. The CDR3, as DNA: TGTGCCAGCAGCCAAGGGACAGGGGACTCCGGGGAGCTGTTTTTT.

This clonotype came up many times. The chain links TRBV9 to TRBJ2-7; 11 bases are shared with TRBD2. Germline CDR1 reads SGDLS; CDR2 reads YYNGEE. The ends lost 3 bases at V and 2 bases at J; junction bases unmatched: 1. This CDR3 spans 14 amino acids. The CDR3 DNA sequence: TGTGCCAGCAGCGCGACTAGCGGGACCTACGAGCAGTACTTC. It specifies CASSATSGTYEQYF.

This clonotype was seen at least ten times. The chain carries TRBV20-1 and TRBJ2-7; 8 bases line up with TRBD2. Germline assignment: CDR1 DFQATT and CDR2 SNEGSKA (reference sequence). The CDR3 spans 14 residues. The V gene end was trimmed by 4 bases and the J gene end by 3 bases; junction bases not matched to a gene: 8. The CDR3 spells CSANREGFYYEQYF. DNA for the CDR3: TGCAGTGCTAACCGGGAGGGCTTCTACTACGAGCAGTACTTC.

The chain has TRBV9 and TRBJ1-5; TRBD1 is a possible D gene (6 bases). The CDR3 totals 14 residues. V shed 5 bases and J shed 7 bases, with 16 bases lying between them. Germline-derived CDR1 and CDR2 are SGDLS and YYNGEE. CDR3 residues: CASSRRGYGQPQHF. The CDR3 DNA sequence: TGTGCCAGCAGTCGTAGGGGGTACGGGCAGCCCCAGCATTTT.

This chain uses TRBV29-1 with TRBJ2-5, with TRBD2 matching 7 bases. The CDR3 covers 14 residues. Germline CDR1 SQVTM, CDR2 ANQGSEA. V was pared by 6 bases and J by 5 bases, with 12 bases of the junction left unmatched. As DNA, the CDR3 is TGCAGCGTCAAACCCCCTAGCGGCGGGGAGACCCAGTACTTC. Amino acid sequence: CSVKPPSGGETQYF.

The CDR3 DNA reads as TGTGCCACCTCACCGGGACAGGGGACCTACGAGCAGTACTTC. It yields the protein CATSPGQGTYEQYF. This rearrangement joins TRBV9 to TRBJ2-7; 10 bases are shared with TRBD1. Germline trimming cut 9 bases from V and 2 bases from J; bases unmatched to any gene: 8. Germline lookup yields CDR1 SGDLS and CDR2 YYNGEE. The CDR3 sequence is 14 residues long.

This chain uses TRBV10-3 with TRBJ2-5; tentatively, D is TRBD1 (5 bases). The CDR3 covers 15 residues. Germline values: CDR1 ENHRY, CDR2 SYGVKD. The V gene lost 4 bases and the J gene lost 5 bases, with 17 bases spanning the gap. In DNA, the CDR3 is TGTGCCATCAGTGGGTCGGACAAGGGCCGGGAGACCCAGTACTTC. Its translation: CAISGSDKGRETQYF.

About this clonotype: This may be a read error, as it is one base from a much larger clone. The missing conserved phenylalanine or tryptophan at the end of this CDR3 makes a read error likely. V and J are TRBV6-2 or TRBV6-3 and TRBJ1-2, with TRBD1 matching over 9 bases. The germline V gene encodes CDR1 MNHEY and CDR2 SVGEGT. This CDR3 contains 15 residues. The V and J ends lost 0 bases and 4 bases, in that order; junction bases with no gene match: 3. CDR3 nucleotides: TGTGCCAGCAGTTACTCGGGGACAGGGCTCTATGGCTACACCCTC. Its translation: CASSYSGTGLYGYTL.

V and J are TRBV24-1 and TRBJ2-2; D is ambiguous. The V and J ends lost 4 bases and 5 bases respectively, with 7 bases between them. Germline-derived CDR1 and CDR2 are KGHDR and SFDVKD. This CDR3 is built from 13 residues. DNA for the CDR3: TGTGCCACCAGTGAAGCCCTAACCGGGGAGCTGTTTTTT. Protein: CATSEALTGELFF.

The CDR3 DNA follows: TGCGCCAGCAGCCGAACACCAGGGGGCCTTAATTTGAACACTGAAGCTTTCTTT. This encodes CASSRTPGGLNLNTEAFF. The chain carries TRBV4-1 and TRBJ1-1, with 8 positions matching TRBD1. This CDR3 has 18 amino acids. V shed 4 bases and J 0 bases; nucleotides not matched to a gene: 13. CDR1 is MGHRA, CDR2 YSYEKL, per germline.

Note on this clonotype: The junction departs from the called germline gene at one end, perhaps through a read error. This sequence joins TRBV6-1 and TRBJ1-1, with TRBD1 identical over 10 bases. Germline CDR1 reads MNHNS; CDR2 reads SASEGT. There are 9 residues in the CDR3. CDR3 region: CASSRTGGF. For the CDR3, the DNA is TGTGCCAGCAGTAGGACAGGGGGCTTT.

The table lists this clonotype with many counts. This chain connects TRBV5-4 to TRBJ1-4, with TRBD1 identical over 9 bases. Germline CDR1 SGHNT, CDR2 YYREEE (reference sequence). The CDR3 runs 15 residues. V shed 3 bases, J shed 6 bases, and the junction held 6 bases outside the gene matches. The chain's CDR3 is CASSSRDRAHEKLFF. CDR3 bases: TGTGCCAGCAGCTCCCGGGACAGGGCCCATGAAAAACTGTTTTTT.

This clonotype was seen once. V and J are TRBV29-1 and TRBJ1-1; 11 nucleotides agree with TRBD1. There are 14 residues in the CDR3. CDR1 is SQVTM and CDR2 is ANQGSEA in the germline V gene. Germline trimming cut 7 bases from V and 5 bases from J; bases unmatched to any gene: 9. CDR3 DNA: TGCAGCGCCGAGGGGACAGGGGGTAGGACTGAAGCTTTCTTT. Its protein product is CSAEGTGGRTEAFF. Using reference TRBV29-1 and TRBJ1-1 for the parts outside the CDR3, the full variable domain is SAVISQKPSRDICQRGTSLTIQCQVDSQVTMMFWYRQQPGQSLTLIATANQGSEATYESGFVIDKFPISRPNLTFSTLTVSNMSPEDSSIYLCSAEGTGGRTEAFFGQGTRLTVV.